This TCR beta chain was profiled in a study of shared clonotypes between healthy human individuals. Findings of the study overall: It was the non-shared clonotypes that had lower generation probabilities than clonotypes shared by all four donors.

V lost 3 bases to trimming and J lost 8 bases; unmatched junction nucleotides: 7. Germline V gives CDR1 MDHEN, CDR2 SYDVKM. The length of the CDR3 is 14 residues. The genomic DNA of each subset was split evenly across several immunoSEQ plates. Data came from immunoSEQ multiplex PCR; TCRdb stores just in-frame clones and leaves some out. The table shows under 1,900,000 clones, with approximately 98.5% occurring only once. Turning to this clone: Its antigen remains unidentified.

CD4+ cells yielded CD45RA+ naive and CD45RA-negative memory subsets. This TCR was sampled from a young man in good health. V usage is TRBV28 and J usage is TRBJ1-2; 9 bases agree with TRBD1. The sequencing sample was made of naive CD4+ T cells sorted from blood. The subset was: CD45RA+ positively selected. CDR3 amino acids: CASSFGDRAGGYTF. The DNA for the CDR3 is TGTGCCAGCAGTTTCGGGGACAGGGCTGGCGGCTACACCTTC.